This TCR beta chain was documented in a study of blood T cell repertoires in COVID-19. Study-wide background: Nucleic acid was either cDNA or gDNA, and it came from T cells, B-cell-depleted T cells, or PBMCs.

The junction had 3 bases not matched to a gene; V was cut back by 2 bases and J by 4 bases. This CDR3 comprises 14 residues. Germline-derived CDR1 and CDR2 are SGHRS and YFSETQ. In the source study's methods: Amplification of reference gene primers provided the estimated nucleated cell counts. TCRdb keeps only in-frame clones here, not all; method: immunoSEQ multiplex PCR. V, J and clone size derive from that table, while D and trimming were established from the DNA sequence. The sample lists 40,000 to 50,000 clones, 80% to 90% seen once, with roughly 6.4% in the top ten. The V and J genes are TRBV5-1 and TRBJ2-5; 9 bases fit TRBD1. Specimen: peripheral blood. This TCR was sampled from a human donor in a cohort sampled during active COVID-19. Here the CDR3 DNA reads TGCGCCAGCAGCTTCGGGACAGGGTTAGAGACCCAGTACTTC. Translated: CASSFGTGLETQYF.